What follows are 9 T cell receptor beta chains derived from one specimen sequenced in a study of T cells in women clearing cervical HPV infection. Clones were read by immunoSEQ multiplex PCR, and TCRdb kept only the in-frame ones, dropping some. The table lists tens of thousands of clones. Sequencing was performed on blood buffy coat. These TCRs come from a woman aged 18 to 75 with a cervical HPV16 infection that either progressed to CIN3+ or cleared (not recorded which).

The CDR3 protein is CASSYNRGGGTEAFF. CDR3 DNA, as far as it was read: TGTGCCAGCAGCTATAACAGGGGAGGGGGCACTGAA. The chain joins TRBV12-3 or TRBV12-4 to TRBJ1-1, with TRBD1 identical over 7 bases. Read data end 3 residues before the CDR3 end; the end is taken from the germline J gene. The CDR3 sequence is 15 residues long. The V and J ends lost 6 bases and 4 bases, in that order; junction bases with no gene match: 11.

Note on this clone: The observed sequence ends 3 residues before the CDR3 terminus, with the missing tail filled in from the germline J gene. The J gene is TRBJ2-7, the V gene TRBV7-8, with a weak D call TRBD1 (6 bases). The CDR3 is made up of 13 amino acids. CDR1 and CDR2 from the germline V gene are SGHVS and FQNEAQ. The V end was cut by 6 bases, the J end by 3 bases, with 12 bases between. The CDR3 loop reads CASRDSNFYEQYF. The CDR3 bases that were read are TGTGCCAGCAGGGACAGCAACTTCTACGAG. The full variable domain, in which reference TRBV7-8 and TRBJ2-7 provide the parts outside the CDR3, is GAGVSQSPRYKVAKRGQDVALRCDPISGHVSLFWYQQALGQGPEFLTYFQNEAQLDKSGLPSDRFFAERPEGSVSTLKIQRTQQEDSAVYLCASRDSNFYEQYFGPGTRLTVT.

In regard to this clone: The observed sequence ends 3 residues before the CDR3 terminus, with the missing tail filled in from the germline J gene. This chain links TRBV6-4 with TRBJ2-1, with 11 nucleotides matching TRBD1. In germline, CDR1 is MRHNA, CDR2 SNTAGT. The CDR3 loop spans 15 amino acids. The V segment lost 0 bases and the J segment 6 bases; nucleotides outside the gene matches: 1. The DNA read from the CDR3 is TGTGCCAGCAGTGACTCCGGGACAGGGGGCAATGAG. Translated: CASSDSGTGGNE. The whole CDR3 protein is CASSDSGTGGNEQFF.

In regard to this clone: The sequence runs out 3 residues before the end of the CDR3; the remainder is reconstructed from the germline J gene. This chain joins TRBV7-9 and TRBJ2-2, with D possibly TRBD1 on 5 matching bases. Between the trimmed V and J ends, which lost 5 bases and 2 bases, there was a span of 12 bases. The germline V gene encodes CDR1 SEHNR and CDR2 FQNEAQ (reference sequence). The CDR3 has 15 amino acids. CDR3 sequence reads: CASSARVINTGELFF. The part of the CDR3 DNA that was read is TGTGCCAGCAGCGCCAGGGTTATCAACACCGGGGAG.

With respect to this clone: Read coverage stops 3 residues before the CDR3 terminus; the germline J gene supplies the remainder. The chain joins TRBV5-4 to TRBJ2-3; 7 bases line up with TRBD2. This CDR3 spans 16 amino acids. CDR1 and CDR2 (germline): SGHNT, YYREEE (reference sequence). V was clipped by 1 base and J by 2 bases; unmatched bases: 7. Here the CDR3 reads CASSLRWGGVTDTQYF. The covered CDR3 bases are TGTGCCAGCAGCTTGAGGTGGGGGGGAGTCACAGATACG.

As regards this clone: The read falls 3 residues short of the CDR3 end, and the missing part is taken from the germline J gene. The chain joins TRBV5-6 to TRBJ2-3; D not resolved. V lost 1 base and J 5 bases, leaving 8 bases between the germline ends. This CDR3 has 13 residues. Germline CDR1 and CDR2: SGHDT and YYEEEE. CDR3 DNA, as far as it was read: TGTGCCAGCAGCTTGCATAGGGTAGATACG. Its protein product is CASSLHRVDT. The whole CDR3 protein is CASSLHRVDTQYF.

Points on this clone: The CDR3 end is not reached by the read, which stops 3 residues before it; the germline J gene fills it in. The V gene is TRBV7-3, the J gene TRBJ1-1, with D hard to call. Germline loops: CDR1 SGHTA, CDR2 FQGTGA. The CDR3 totals 13 residues. V lost 5 bases to trimming and J lost 1 base, with 8 bases between them. The CDR3 protein is CASSQHPNTEAFF. Incomplete CDR3 DNA: TGTGCCAGCAGCCAACACCCGAACACTGAA.

Comment on this clone: Read coverage stops 3 residues before the CDR3 terminus; the germline J gene supplies the remainder. This chain links TRBV5-1 with TRBJ1-2, with D perhaps matching TRBD1 (5 bases). The CDR3 has 15 amino acids. V shed 0 bases and J shed 2 bases, with 11 bases lying between them. Germline V gene lookup returns CDR1 SGHRS and CDR2 YFSETQ. The covered CDR3 bases are TGCGCCAGCAGCTTGGACGGGCAGGGAAACTATGGC. Encoded protein: CASSLDGQGNYG. The complete CDR3 protein is CASSLDGQGNYGYTF.

Remarks on this clone: Read coverage stops 3 residues before the CDR3 terminus; the germline J gene supplies the remainder. The rearrangement links TRBV2 to TRBJ2-2; weak D call: TRBD1 (5 bases). CDR1 and CDR2 from the germline V gene are SNHLY and FYNNEI. The CDR3 extends over 15 amino acids. CDR3 DNA (partial): TGTGCCAGCAGAGGGGCCGACTCTGGGGCCAACGTG. It is translated as CASRGADSGANV. The full CDR3 is CASRGADSGANVLFF.